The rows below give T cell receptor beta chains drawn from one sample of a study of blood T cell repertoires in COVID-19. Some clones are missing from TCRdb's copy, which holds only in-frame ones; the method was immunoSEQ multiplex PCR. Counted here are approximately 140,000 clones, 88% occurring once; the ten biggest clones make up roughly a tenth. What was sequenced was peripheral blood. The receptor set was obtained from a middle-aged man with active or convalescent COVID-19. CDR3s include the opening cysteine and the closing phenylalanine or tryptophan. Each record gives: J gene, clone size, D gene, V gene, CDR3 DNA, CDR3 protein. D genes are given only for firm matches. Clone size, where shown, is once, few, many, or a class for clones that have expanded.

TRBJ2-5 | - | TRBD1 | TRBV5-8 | TGTGCCAGCAGCTTGTCATGGACAGGAGCGCGAGAGACCCAGTACTTC | CASSLSWTGARETQYF
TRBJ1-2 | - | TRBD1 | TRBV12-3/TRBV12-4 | TGTGCCAGCAGTGAACAGGGGGTTAGTGGCTACACCTTC | CASSEQGVSGYTF
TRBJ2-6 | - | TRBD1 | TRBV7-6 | TGTGCCAGCGGCGGACAGGGGACGCCCTTCTCTGGGGCCAACGTCCTGACTTTC | CASGGQGTPFSGANVLTF
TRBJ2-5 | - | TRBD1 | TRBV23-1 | TGCGCCACCTCAGGGGGCGGTCAGGAGACCCAGTACTTC | CATSGGGQETQYF
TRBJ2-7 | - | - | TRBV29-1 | TGCAGCGTGGGGGACACTATAGGCGAGCAGTACTTC | CSVGDTIGEQYF
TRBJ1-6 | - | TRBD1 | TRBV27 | TGTGCCAGTTCGGACAGGGATAATTCACCCCTCCACTTT | CASSDRDNSPLHF
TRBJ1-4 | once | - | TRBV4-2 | TGTGCCAGCAGCCAAGCATTCCAGGGAACTAATGAAAAACTGTTTTTT | CASSQAFQGTNEKLFF
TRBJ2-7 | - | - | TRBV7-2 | TGTGCCAGCAGCATCTCGGGGTCCTACGAGCAGTACTTC | CASSISGSYEQYF
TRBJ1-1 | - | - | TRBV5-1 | TGCGCCAGCGCCTTGGAGGGGCTTTGGAACACTGAAGCTTTCTTT | CASALEGLWNTEAFF
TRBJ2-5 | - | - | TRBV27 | TGTGCCAGCAGTCCGACTGCGTACCAAGAGACCCAGTACTTC | CASSPTAYQETQYF
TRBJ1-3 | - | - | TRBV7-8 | TGTGCCAGCAGCCGAGAAGACAGGCGGGGGGCTGGAAACACCATATATTTT | CASSREDRRGAGNTIYF
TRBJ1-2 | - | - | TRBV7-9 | TGTGCCAGCAGCCTCGATAGGGCAGGGCTCAACTATGGCTACACCTTC | CASSLDRAGLNYGYTF
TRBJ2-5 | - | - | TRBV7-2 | TGTGCCAGCAGCTTATCCCCACAAGAGACCCAGTACTTC | CASSLSPQETQYF
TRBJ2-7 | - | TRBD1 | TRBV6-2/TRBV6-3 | TGTGCCAGCAGTGCCGGGACAGGGGACATCGAGCAGTACTTC | CASSAGTGDIEQYF
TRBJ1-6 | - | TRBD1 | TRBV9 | TGTGCCAGCAGCGGATCCGGGACAGTTGATTCACCCCTCCACTTT | CASSGSGTVDSPLHF
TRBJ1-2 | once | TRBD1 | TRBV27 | TGTGCCAGCAGTTCCCGGACAGGGGGCTATGGCTACACCTTC | CASSSRTGGYGYTF
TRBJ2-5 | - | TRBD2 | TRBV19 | TGTGCCAGTAGTCCTCCCCCGGGACTAGCGGAAGAGACCCAGTACTTC | CASSPPPGLAEETQYF
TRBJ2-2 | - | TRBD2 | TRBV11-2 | TGTGCCAGCAGCTTGGGACTAGCGGGAGGGAAAACCGGGGAGCTGTTTTTT | CASSLGLAGGKTGELFF
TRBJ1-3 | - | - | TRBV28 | TGTGCCAGCAGGCCCCGCGGGGGGTCTCTCTCTGGAAACACCATATATTTT | CASRPRGGSLSGNTIYF
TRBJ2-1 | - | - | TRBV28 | TGTGCCAGCAGACAACAGGGGCCCCCGGGAGATGAGCAGTTCTTC | CASRQQGPPGDEQFF
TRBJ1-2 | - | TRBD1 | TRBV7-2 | TGTGCCAGCAGCTCGCGACAGGGTCATGGCTACACCTTC | CASSSRQGHGYTF
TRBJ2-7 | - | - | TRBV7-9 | TGTGCCAGCAGTGCCGAGAGCTCCTACGAGCAGTACTTC | CASSAESSYEQYF
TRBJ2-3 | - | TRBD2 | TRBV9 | TGTGCCAGCAGCGTAGCCCCTAGCGGGATTATAGATACGCAGTATTTT | CASSVAPSGIIDTQYF
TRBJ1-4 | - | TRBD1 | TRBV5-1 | TGCGCCAGCAGCTTGATCAATAAACAGGGGTTTAAAGAAAAACTGTTTTTT | CASSLINKQGFKEKLFF